A single TCR beta chain is shown here with its context. This CDR3 is built from 15 residues. CDR1 and CDR2 (germline): ENHRY, SYGVKD. The V gene end was trimmed by 2 bases and the J gene end by 1 base; junction bases not matched to a gene: 4. This record belongs to a study of blood T cell repertoires in COVID-19. For the study at large: The origin of the acute and convalescent COVID-19 samples was the United States, Italy and Spain. T cells, B-cell-depleted T cells, or PBMCs provided the cDNA or gDNA that served as material.

In the original processing: The authors estimated nucleated cell counts from reference gene primer amplification. The repertoire was sequenced with immunoSEQ multiplex PCR; TCRdb's copy has only in-frame clones and lacks some. The DNA was the basis for D and trimming; V, J and clone size are from that table. The table includes roughly 110,000 clones, 85% to 95% detected once. The sequenced sample consisted of peripheral blood. This sequence was found in a woman between 25 and 40 years old with acute or convalescent COVID-19. V and J are TRBV10-3 and TRBJ1-1; TRBD1 aligns across 7 bases. CDR3 amino acids: CAISENRGENTEAFF. In DNA form, the CDR3 reads TGTGCCATCAGTGAGAACAGGGGAGAGAACACTGAAGCTTTCTTT.